The source of this T cell receptor beta chain is a study of T-cell reconstitution after alpha-beta-depleted transplantation in children. On this clonotype: Its cognate antigen is unknown.

Study-wide points: At day 60, the high TCRbeta diversity found in some patients originated from recipient T cells and thymic progenitors that had survived. Several hundred graft clones that had expanded were reportedly the source of alpha-beta T cells about two months after transplant. T-cell counts and diversity were attributed mostly to newly produced T cells one year after transplant.

The ends were cut back, 5 bases at V and 5 bases at J, with 21 bases in the middle. Germline assignment: CDR1 DFQATT and CDR2 SNEGSKA (reference sequence). The CDR3 runs to 16 residues. A TCRbeta library incorporating unique molecular identifiers was prepared. One entry per CDR3 protein, called by TCRdb with MiXCR from the PCR reads. The table has hundreds of thousands of distinct CDR3 sequences, approximately 13% seen once. Here the sequenced sample was PBMCs, mostly from graft donor cells, taken 360 days after TCRalphabeta/CD19-depleted stem cell transplant. The source of this sequence is a male patient younger than 18 who had a stem cell transplant for acute myeloid leukemia, so the T cells may come from the graft donor. The rearrangement uses TRBV20-1 and TRBJ2-2; D is perhaps TRBD2 (6 bases). CDR3 bases: TGCAGTGCTGTTCCGGGACTCCGGGGCAAGACCGGGGAGCTGTTTTTT. It is translated as CSAVPGLRGKTGELFF.